One and the same sample provided the 7 T cell receptor beta chains below, sequenced in a study of blood T cells in healthy people across ages. The second PCR ran about 6 to 12 cycles with a sample-barcoded 5' primer and J-beta primers. Each CDR3 protein is one row after TCRdb ran MiXCR on the 5' RACE reads. The sample has around 1.1 million distinct CDR3 sequences, under 40% seen once. Sample: blood. The receptors come from a man aged 18 to 29 in good health.

This clonotype was observed a handful of times. The chain links TRBV21-1 to TRBJ2-7; TRBD1, the table's D call, was not compared with the DNA. TRBV21-1 constitutes a pseudogene. This CDR3 is built from 18 residues. The CDR3 sequence: CASSKGGRGLMIGYEQYF. For the CDR3, the DNA is TGTGCCAGCAGCAAAGGGGGCAGGGGGCTAATGATCGGCTACGAGCAGTACTTC.

This clonotype was detected a few times. This chain uses TRBV12-3 or TRBV12-4 with TRBJ1-6; D is undetermined. With 3 bases removed from V and 6 bases from J, the gap between germline ends came to 9 bases. This CDR3 spans 14 amino acids. CDR3: CASSFSAINSPLHF. The CDR3 DNA follows: TGTGCCAGCAGTTTCTCAGCGATTAATTCACCCCTCCACTTT.

With respect to this clonotype: Relative to the germline gene, one junction end is altered; a read error may explain this. As DNA, the CDR3 is TGTGCCAGCAGTTACGATGGGTACTCACCCCCCCACTTT. Amino acids: CASSYDGYSPPHF. The chain links TRBV6-2 or TRBV6-3 to TRBJ1-6; D not certain. Germline V gives CDR1 MNHEY, CDR2 SVGEGT. The length of the CDR3 is 13 residues.

V and J are TRBV5-1 and TRBJ1-1, with TRBD1 as a possible D gene (6 bases). Trimming took 3 bases from V and 3 from J, leaving 12 bases between them. CDR3 size: 14 residues. Germline CDR1 SGHRS, CDR2 YFSETQ. CDR3 loop: CASSSAGADTEAFF. CDR3 DNA sequence: TGCGCCAGCAGCTCCGCGGGGGCGGACACTGAAGCTTTCTTT.

There are a few counts of this clonotype. The chain recombines TRBV4-2 with TRBJ1-2; unclear D gene. Trimming stripped 10 bases from V and 1 base from J, with 7 bases between. Germline lookup yields CDR1 LGHNA and CDR2 YNFKEQ. The CDR3 has 11 residues. Written as DNA, the CDR3 is TGTGCCACCGAGGATAACTATGGCTACACCTTC. Protein product: CATEDNYGYTF.

This chain connects TRBV4-1 to TRBJ1-1, with a weak D call TRBD1 (5 bases). With 1 base removed from V and 4 bases from J, the gap between germline ends came to 16 bases. The CDR3 extends over 16 amino acids. CDR1 and CDR2 from the germline V gene are MGHRA and YSYEKL. The CDR3 nucleotides are TGCGCCAGCAGCCAAGTGGGGGGAGCAGTGGGCACTGAAGCTTTCTTT. Protein sequence: CASSQVGGAVGTEAFF.

The V call is TRBV6-5, the J call TRBJ1-6; D unclear. This CDR3 is built from 16 residues. With 0 bases removed from V and 0 bases from J, the gap between germline ends came to 6 bases. Germline V gene data show CDR1 as MNHEY and CDR2 as SVGAGI. CDR3 bases: TGTGCCAGCAGTTACTCCCGGGGCTCCTATAATTCACCCCTCCACTTT. Translating gives CASSYSRGSYNSPLHF.